Described below is a single T cell receptor beta chain sequence and its context. The antigen is not known. Study outcomes and limitations: Greatest tumor Treg TCR overlap was with tumor naive CD4+ cells.

MiXCR, run by TCRdb on the 5' RACE reads, gives a single entry per CDR3 protein. The data show about 11,000 distinct CDR3 sequences, more than 45% seen once. Losses at the gene ends were 1 base for V and 5 bases for J; bases not matched to a gene: 8. CDR1 DFQATT and CDR2 SNEGSKA come from the germline V gene (reference sequence). The length of the CDR3 is 16 residues. This TCR derives from a female donor with breast cancer. V is TRBV20-1 and J is TRBJ2-5, with TRBD2 matching 12 bases. The sequencing sample was made of tumor-infiltrating naive CD4+ T cells sorted from the breast tumor. Documented subset: naive CD4+ T cells, CD4+CD45RA+CD25-. The CDR3 sequence is CSARGASGRAPETQYF. DNA for the CDR3: TGCAGTGCTAGAGGAGCTAGCGGGAGGGCCCCTGAGACCCAGTACTTC.